Below are 9 T cell receptor beta chains sequenced from a single sample in a study of shared clonotypes between healthy human individuals. Sequencing was performed with immunoSEQ multiplex PCR; in TCRdb, only in-frame clones are kept and a portion is missing. The table has some 2,500,000 clones, 85% to 95% seen once. Sequencing was done on a sample of naive CD4+ T cells from PBMCs. Specified subset: CD45RA+ positively selected. The receptors were sampled from a man aged 18 to 29 in good health. Some clones in this sample may be carry-over from other donors' samples.

The rearrangement links TRBV5-6 to TRBJ2-6; D is unresolved. V was trimmed by 0 bases and J by 1 base, leaving 5 bases between them. This CDR3 spans 15 amino acids. CDR1 and CDR2 from the germline V gene are SGHDT and YYEEEE. CDR3 in amino acids: CASSLARSGANVLTF. The CDR3 DNA follows: TGTGCCAGCAGCTTGGCCAGATCTGGGGCCAACGTCCTGACTTTC.

With regard to this clone: This specimen includes other DNA sequences encoding the same CDR3. The chain combines TRBV7-2 with TRBJ1-2; 7 bases agree with TRBD1. CDR1 and CDR2 from the germline V gene are SGHTA and FQGNSA. The ends lost 5 bases at V and 4 bases at J; junction bases unmatched: 4. The CDR3 has 13 residues. The CDR3 loop reads CASSPGGGYGYTF. The CDR3 nucleotides are TGTGCCAGCAGCCCAGGGGGGGGCTATGGCTACACCTTC. Drawing the rest from reference TRBV7-2 and TRBJ1-2, the complete variable domain is GAGVSQSPSNKVTEKGKDVELRCDPISGHTALYWYRQSLGQGLEFLIYFQGNSAPDKSGLPSDRFSAERTGGSVSTLTIQRTQQEDSAVYLCASSPGGGYGYTFGSGTRLTVV.

V and J are TRBV5-1 and TRBJ2-2, with TRBD2 as a possible D gene (6 bases). V was cut by 0 bases and J by 2 bases, with 11 bases left in between. The CDR3 covers 16 residues. The V gene's germline CDR1 is SGHRS and CDR2 YFSETQ. CDR3 region: CASSLVGGYNTGELFF. The CDR3 DNA reads TGCGCCAGCAGCTTGGTCGGGGGTTACAACACCGGGGAGCTGTTTTTT.

This chain joins TRBV28 and TRBJ2-5; no firm D call. The germline V and J ends were trimmed by 3 bases and 0 bases, with 8 bases remaining between them. Germline V CDR1 and CDR2: MDHEN, SYDVKM. This CDR3 spans 14 amino acids. In nucleotides, the CDR3 is TGTGCCAGCAGTTTGGGGAATTACCAAGAGACCCAGTACTTC. Its protein product is CASSLGNYQETQYF.

V gene TRBV7-3 combines with J gene TRBJ2-2; D is ambiguous. V dropped 4 bases and J dropped 1 base, with 13 bases sitting between them. Germline V gene lookup returns CDR1 SGHTA and CDR2 FQGTGA. The CDR3 extends over 16 amino acids. CDR3 in amino acids: CASSSTTVLNTGELFF. The CDR3 nucleotides read TGTGCCAGCAGCTCTACTACCGTATTGAACACCGGGGAGCTGTTTTTT.

J is TRBJ2-3 and V is TRBV18, with a tentative D call TRBD1 (7 bases). The CDR3 totals 17 residues. The V end lost 8 bases, the J end lost 6 bases, and 27 bases lay between the germline ends. The germline gives CDR1 KGHSH, CDR2 LQKENI. CDR3 nucleotide sequence: TGTGCCAGCCCCCTGACATCGTGGGGGGACAGATACGATACGCAGTATTTT. As protein: CASPLTSWGDRYDTQYF.

The chain joins TRBV5-4 to TRBJ2-7; 10 nucleotides align to TRBD1. Germline V CDR1 and CDR2: SGHNT, YYREEE (reference sequence). The CDR3 length is 16 residues. V lost 4 bases and J lost 5; bases outside the gene matches: 12. The CDR3 loop reads CASSGGRGTGVHEQYF. The CDR3 nucleotides read TGTGCCAGCAGCGGAGGGCGGGGGACAGGGGTCCACGAGCAGTACTTC.

This clone was observed a handful of times. The V call is TRBV4-2, the J call TRBJ1-2, with TRBD1 matching 12 bases. Germline CDR1 is LGHNA and CDR2 is YNFKEQ. This CDR3 is 16 amino acids long. Unmatched junction bases numbered 9, after V lost 4 bases and J lost 6 bases. The chain's CDR3 is CASSLRDRGLGNGYTF. The CDR3 DNA sequence: TGTGCCAGCAGCCTAAGGGACAGGGGGCTGGGTAATGGCTACACCTTC.

DNA for the CDR3: TGTGCCAGCAGCGCGGGACTAGCGGGAGCTACCGGGGAGCTGTTTTTT. Translated: CASSAGLAGATGELFF. The rearrangement uses TRBV5-4 and TRBJ2-2; 14 nucleotides line up with TRBD2. This CDR3 is 16 amino acids long. CDR1 is SGHNT and CDR2 is YYREEE in the germline V gene (reference sequence). V was clipped by 4 bases and J by 5 bases; unmatched bases: 4.